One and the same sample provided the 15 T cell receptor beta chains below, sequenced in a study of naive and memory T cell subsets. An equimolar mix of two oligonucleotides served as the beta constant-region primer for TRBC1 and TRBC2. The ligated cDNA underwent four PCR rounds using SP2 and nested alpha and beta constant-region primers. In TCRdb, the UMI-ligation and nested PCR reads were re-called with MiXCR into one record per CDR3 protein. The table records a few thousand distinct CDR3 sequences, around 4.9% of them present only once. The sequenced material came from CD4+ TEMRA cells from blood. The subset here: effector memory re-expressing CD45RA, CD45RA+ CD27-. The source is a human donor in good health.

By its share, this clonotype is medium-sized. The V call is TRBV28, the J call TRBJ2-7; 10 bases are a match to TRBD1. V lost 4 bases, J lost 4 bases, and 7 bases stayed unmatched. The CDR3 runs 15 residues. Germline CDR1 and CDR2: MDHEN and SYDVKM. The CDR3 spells CASSSSGTGVYEQYF. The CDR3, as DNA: TGTGCCAGCAGTTCCAGCGGGACAGGGGTATACGAGCAGTACTTC.

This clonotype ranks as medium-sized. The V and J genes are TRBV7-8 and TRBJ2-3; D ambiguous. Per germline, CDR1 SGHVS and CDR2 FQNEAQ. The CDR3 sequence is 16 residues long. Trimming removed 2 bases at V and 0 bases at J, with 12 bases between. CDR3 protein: CASSLSRQVSTDTQYF. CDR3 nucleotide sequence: TGTGCCAGCAGCTTATCCCGGCAGGTTAGCACAGATACGCAGTATTTT. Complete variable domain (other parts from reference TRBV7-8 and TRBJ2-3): GAGVSQSPRYKVAKRGQDVALRCDPISGHVSLFWYQQALGQGPEFLTYFQNEAQLDKSGLPSDRFFAERPEGSVSTLKIQRTQQEDSAVYLCASSLSRQVSTDTQYFGPGTRLTVL.

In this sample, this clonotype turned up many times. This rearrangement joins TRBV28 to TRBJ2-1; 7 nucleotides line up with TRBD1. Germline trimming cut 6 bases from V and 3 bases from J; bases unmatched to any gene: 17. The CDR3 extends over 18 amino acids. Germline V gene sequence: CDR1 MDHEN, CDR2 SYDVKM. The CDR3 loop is CASSRAGGLLSGYNEQFF. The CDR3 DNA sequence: TGTGCCAGCAGCCGGGCAGGGGGTCTACTGTCCGGCTACAATGAGCAGTTCTTC.

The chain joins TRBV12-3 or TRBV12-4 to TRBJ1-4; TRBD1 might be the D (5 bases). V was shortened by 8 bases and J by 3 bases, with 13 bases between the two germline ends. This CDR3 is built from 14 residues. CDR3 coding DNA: TGTGCCAGCGGCAGGGATGCGCCTAATGAAAAACTGTTTTTT. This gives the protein CASGRDAPNEKLFF.

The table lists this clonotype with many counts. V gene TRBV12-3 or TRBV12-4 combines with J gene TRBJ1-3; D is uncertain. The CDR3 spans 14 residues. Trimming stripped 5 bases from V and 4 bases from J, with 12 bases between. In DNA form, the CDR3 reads TGTGCCAGCAGTAACGGACTGCTAGGAAACACCATATATTTT. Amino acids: CASSNGLLGNTIYF.

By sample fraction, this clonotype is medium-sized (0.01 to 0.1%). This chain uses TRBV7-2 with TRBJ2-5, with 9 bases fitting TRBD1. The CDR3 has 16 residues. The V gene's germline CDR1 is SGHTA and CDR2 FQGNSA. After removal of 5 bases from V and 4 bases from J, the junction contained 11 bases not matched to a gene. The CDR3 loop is CASSPSRGQGRETQYF. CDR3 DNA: TGTGCCAGCAGCCCTAGCCGGGGACAGGGTAGAGAGACCCAGTACTTC.

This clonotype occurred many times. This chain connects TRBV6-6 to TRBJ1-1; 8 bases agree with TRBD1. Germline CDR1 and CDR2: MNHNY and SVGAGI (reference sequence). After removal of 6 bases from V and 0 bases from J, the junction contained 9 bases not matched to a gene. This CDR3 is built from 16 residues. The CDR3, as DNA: TGTGCCAGCAGAGACCGGGACAGGCAGCTGAACACTGAAGCTTTCTTT. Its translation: CASRDRDRQLNTEAFF.

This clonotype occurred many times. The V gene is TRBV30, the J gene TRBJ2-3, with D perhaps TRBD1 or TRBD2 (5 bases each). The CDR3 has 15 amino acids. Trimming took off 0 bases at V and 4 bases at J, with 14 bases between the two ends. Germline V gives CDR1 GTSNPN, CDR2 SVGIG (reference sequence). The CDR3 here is CAWSVQGRGSDTQYF. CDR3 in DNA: TGTGCCTGGAGTGTTCAGGGACGAGGGTCAGATACGCAGTATTTT.

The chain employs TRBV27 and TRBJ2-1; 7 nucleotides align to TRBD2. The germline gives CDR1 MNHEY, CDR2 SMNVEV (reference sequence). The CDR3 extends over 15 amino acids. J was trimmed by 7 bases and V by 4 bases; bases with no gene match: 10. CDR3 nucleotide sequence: TGTGCCAGCAGTTCCGGACTAGGCCGCTCGAATGAGCAGTTCTTC. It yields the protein CASSSGLGRSNEQFF.

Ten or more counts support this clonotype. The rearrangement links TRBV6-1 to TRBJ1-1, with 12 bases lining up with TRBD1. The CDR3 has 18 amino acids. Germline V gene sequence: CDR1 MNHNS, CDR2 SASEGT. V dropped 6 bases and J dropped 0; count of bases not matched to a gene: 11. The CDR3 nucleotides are TGTGCCAGCAGCAGAATTCCGGGACAGGGGGCTATGAACACTGAAGCTTTCTTT. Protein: CASSRIPGQGAMNTEAFF.

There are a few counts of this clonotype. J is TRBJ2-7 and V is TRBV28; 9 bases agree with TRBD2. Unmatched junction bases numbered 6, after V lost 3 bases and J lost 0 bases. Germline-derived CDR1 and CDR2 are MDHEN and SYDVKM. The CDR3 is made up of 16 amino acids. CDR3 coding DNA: TGTGCCAGCAGTTTTTCCCTAGCGGGGCTCTCCTACGAGCAGTACTTC. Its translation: CASSFSLAGLSYEQYF.

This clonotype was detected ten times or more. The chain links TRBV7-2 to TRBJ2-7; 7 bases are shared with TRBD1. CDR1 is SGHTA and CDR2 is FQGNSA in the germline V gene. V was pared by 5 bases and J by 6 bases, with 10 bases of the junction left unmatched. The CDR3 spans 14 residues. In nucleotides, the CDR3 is TGTGCCAGCAGCCCGACAGGGACAATCTTCGAGCAGTACTTC. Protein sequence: CASSPTGTIFEQYF.

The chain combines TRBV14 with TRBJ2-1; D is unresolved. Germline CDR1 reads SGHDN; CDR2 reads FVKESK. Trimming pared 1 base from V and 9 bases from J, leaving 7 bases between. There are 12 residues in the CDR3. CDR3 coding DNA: TGTGCCAGCAGCCAAGGTAGAGGTGAGCAGTTCTTC. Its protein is CASSQGRGEQFF.

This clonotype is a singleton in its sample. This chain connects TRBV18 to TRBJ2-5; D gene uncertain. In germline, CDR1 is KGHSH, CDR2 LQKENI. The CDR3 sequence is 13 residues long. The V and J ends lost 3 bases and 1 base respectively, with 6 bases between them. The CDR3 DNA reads TGTGCCAGCTCACCGGCGGTCCAAGAGACCCAGTACTTC. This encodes CASSPAVQETQYF.

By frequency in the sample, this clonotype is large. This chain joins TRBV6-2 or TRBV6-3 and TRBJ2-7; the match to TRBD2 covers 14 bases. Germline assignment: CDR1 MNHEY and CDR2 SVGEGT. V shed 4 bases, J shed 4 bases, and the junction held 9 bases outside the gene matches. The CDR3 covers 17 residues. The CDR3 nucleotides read TGTGCCAGCAGTTTGTTCTTGCGGACTAGCGGGAGGTACGAGCAGTACTTC. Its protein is CASSLFLRTSGRYEQYF.